The clone carrying this T cell receptor beta chain was seen repeatedly, ten times or more. Antigen: not known. The data were obtained in a study of T cells in Graves' hyperthyroidism and ophthalmopathy. Study findings and constraints: Most thyroid clonotypes with frequency above 0.001 were detected in blood. Through a model of 13 V-J features, ophthalmopathy was separated from stable hyperthyroidism.

It was uncontrolled infection, other autoimmune disease, pregnancy or lactation that excluded patients. Around 9.9 ml of fresh peripheral blood supplied the PBMCs. TCR beta CDR3 regions were amplified from RNA transcripts. With the HTBI primer set, the TCR CDR3 went through a first round of RT-PCR. One entry per CDR3 protein results from TCRdb running MiXCR on the multiplex PCR reads. The repertoire includes a few hundred thousand distinct CDR3 sequences, approximately 19% of them detected once, and about 4% sits in the top ten. The length of the CDR3 is 13 residues. The trim removed 10 bases at V and 4 bases at J, leaving 11 bases unmatched. Per the germline V gene, CDR1 is SGHRS and CDR2 is YFSETQ.

Sequencing was carried out using blood. The chain combines TRBV5-1 with TRBJ2-7; 7 bases align to TRBD2. This receptor was identified in a woman between 18 and 30 years old with Graves' hyperthyroidism. In nucleotides, the CDR3 is TGCGCCTCCTCGAGGAGGGGAGGGTACGAGCAGTACTTC. The encoded protein is CASSRRGGYEQYF.